The 28 T cell receptor beta chains below all came from one sample that was sequenced in a study of lymphopenia after photon versus proton radiotherapy. The assay was immunoSEQ multiplex PCR, and TCRdb's table has in-frame clones only and misses some. The sample has around 53,000 clones, 83% seen once. This sample comprised peripheral blood, obtained from a patient treated with photon-based radiotherapy. Receptors originate from a man between 50 and 59 years old with gastric cancer.

V usage is TRBV7-9 and J usage is TRBJ2-3; 11 bases fit TRBD2. With 0 bases clipped from V and 4 bases from J, the junction kept 6 bases outside the gene matches. CDR1 and CDR2 (germline): SEHNR, FQNEAQ (reference sequence). The CDR3 loop spans 17 amino acids. The CDR3: CASSLATGLAVADTQYF. DNA for the CDR3: TGTGCCAGCAGCTTAGCGACGGGACTAGCGGTTGCAGATACGCAGTATTTT.

This chain joins TRBV6-5 and TRBJ1-1, with 8 bases identical to TRBD1. Looked up from germline, CDR1 is MNHEY and CDR2 is SVGAGI. Trimming at V came to 8 bases and at J to 8 bases, leaving 4 bases not matched to a gene. The CDR3 has 11 amino acids. Here the CDR3 DNA reads TGTGCCAGCCGGGGACAGGTCGAAGCTTTCTTT. Translation: CASRGQVEAFF.

The chain combines TRBV10-3 with TRBJ1-4; weak D call: TRBD1 (5 bases). Germline V gives CDR1 ENHRY, CDR2 SYGVKD. The CDR3 is 13 amino acids. The V and J ends lost 4 bases and 6 bases respectively, with 9 bases between them. CDR3 in DNA: TGTGCCATCAGTGCGGACACCTATGAAAAACTGTTTTTT. It is translated as CAISADTYEKLFF.

The CDR3 region has the DNA TGTGCCAGCAGTCCGGAGACGGCCTGGGGGAGGGCGGATACGCAGTATTTT. Residues: CASSPETAWGRADTQYF. The rearrangement links TRBV28 to TRBJ2-3, with 7 bases matching TRBD2. The length of the CDR3 is 17 residues. V dropped 5 bases and J dropped 6; count of bases not matched to a gene: 17. Germline-derived CDR1 and CDR2 are MDHEN and SYDVKM.

This chain uses TRBV6-8 with TRBJ2-1; D not resolved. Trimming cost V 0 bases and J 0 bases, with 12 bases left between them. CDR1 and CDR2 from the germline V gene are MNHGY and SAAAGT. The CDR3 covers 17 residues. The CDR3 coding sequence is TGTGCCAGCAGTTACTCGATGTGCGAGAGCTCCTACAATGAGCAGTTCTTC. As protein: CASSYSMCESSYNEQFF.

This chain joins TRBV2 and TRBJ1-1; D is unclear. V was clipped by 5 bases and J by 1 base, with 8 bases between them. The CDR3 is 13 amino acids. CDR1 SNHLY and CDR2 FYNNEI come from the germline V gene. This CDR3 reads CASSLNRNTEAFF. CDR3 DNA: TGTGCCAGCAGTCTCAACAGGAACACTGAAGCTTTCTTT.

This clone was observed a handful of times. The rearrangement uses TRBV12-5 and TRBJ2-7; 7 bases are a match to TRBD2. CDR1 and CDR2 (germline): LGHNT, FRNRAP. Trimming at V came to 2 bases and at J to 3 bases, leaving 7 bases not matched to a gene. The CDR3 covers 15 residues. CDR3 residues: CASGLTRGGVYEQYF. Here the CDR3 DNA reads TGTGCTAGTGGTTTGACTAGGGGAGGGGTCTACGAGCAGTACTTC.

This clone was detected once. This CDR3 is CASSLNRGFYGYTF. The DNA of the CDR3 is TGTGCCAGCAGCTTGAATCGCGGTTTTTATGGCTACACCTTC. This chain links TRBV5-4 with TRBJ1-2; the D is unclear. CDR3 length: 14 amino acids. Germline V gene lookup returns CDR1 SGHNT and CDR2 YYREEE (reference sequence). V lost 1 base and J 5 bases, leaving 12 bases between the germline ends.

The chain is built from TRBV7-6 and TRBJ2-1; perhaps TRBD1 as D (6 bases). Per the germline V gene, CDR1 is SGHVS and CDR2 is FNYEAQ. V shed 2 bases and J shed 7 bases, with 12 bases lying between them. CDR3 size: 14 residues. The CDR3 is CASSLKGQRNEQFF. CDR3 in DNA: TGTGCCAGCAGCTTAAAGGGACAAAGAAATGAGCAGTTCTTC.

V is TRBV2 and J is TRBJ2-3; D is possibly TRBD1 (6 bases). The CDR3 loop spans 16 amino acids. Germline CDR1 and CDR2: SNHLY and FYNNEI. The V end was cut by 8 bases, the J end by 1 base, with 19 bases between. The CDR3 spells CASAIQGPLGTDTQYF. Written as DNA, the CDR3 is TGTGCCAGCGCAATCCAGGGGCCCCTGGGCACAGATACGCAGTATTTT.

The J gene is TRBJ2-7, the V gene TRBV2, with 12 nucleotides matching TRBD1. CDR3 length equals 13 residues. CDR1 and CDR2 (germline): SNHLY, FYNNEI. V was pared by 8 bases and J by 6 bases, with 5 bases of the junction left unmatched. Here the CDR3 DNA reads TGTGCCAGCCTGGGGACAGGGGGCCGCGAGCAGTACTTC. It encodes CASLGTGGREQYF.

This clone is termed large. The rearrangement joins TRBV19 to TRBJ2-3; D might be TRBD2 (6 bases). The CDR3 runs to 17 residues. Germline CDR1 is LNHDA and CDR2 is SQIVND (reference sequence). Between the trimmed V and J ends, which lost 3 bases and 0 bases, there was a span of 16 bases. The chain's CDR3 is CASSMVAGFSSTDTQYF. The CDR3, as DNA: TGTGCCAGTAGTATGGTGGCGGGGTTTTCTAGCACAGATACGCAGTATTTT.

The rearrangement links TRBV11-2 to TRBJ2-1; 7 bases agree with TRBD1. Germline V gives CDR1 SGHAT, CDR2 FQNNGV. Trimming removed 3 bases from V and 8 bases from J; junction bases left unmatched: 13. The CDR3 covers 16 residues. The CDR3 DNA sequence: TGTGCCAGCAGCTTTCCAGCCAGGGGGATTAGTGATGAGCAGTTCTTC. Its translation is CASSFPARGISDEQFF.

The chain is built from TRBV11-2 and TRBJ1-1, with D unresolved. The CDR3 is made up of 16 amino acids. Germline CDR1 SGHAT, CDR2 FQNNGV. V dropped 4 bases and J dropped 1 base, with 16 bases sitting between them. CDR3 sequence reads: CASSSRAGPTNTEAFF. The CDR3 DNA follows: TGTGCCAGCAGCTCGAGAGCCGGGCCGACGAACACTGAAGCTTTCTTT.

The chain recombines TRBV7-2 with TRBJ2-5; tentative D call: TRBD2 (5 bases). V lost 2 bases, J lost 5 bases, and 15 bases lay in between. This CDR3 spans 15 amino acids. Germline assignment: CDR1 SGHTA and CDR2 FQGNSA. CDR3 sequence: CASSLTLTGSETQYF. The CDR3 DNA reads as TGTGCCAGCAGCTTAACTCTCACGGGGTCCGAGACCCAGTACTTC.

The chain carries TRBV4-2 and TRBJ2-2; 7 bases fit TRBD1. The V gene's germline CDR1 is LGHNA and CDR2 YNFKEQ. The CDR3 totals 17 residues. J was trimmed by 6 bases and V by 3 bases; bases with no gene match: 13. The CDR3 DNA follows: TGTGCCAGCAGCCAGACCACCGGGACAGATTATCCCGGGGAGCTGTTTTTT. Protein product: CASSQTTGTDYPGELFF.

The V and J genes are TRBV11-2 and TRBJ2-2; possible D gene TRBD1, 5 bases. CDR1 is SGHAT and CDR2 is FQNNGV in the germline V gene. There are 13 residues in the CDR3. The germline V and J ends were trimmed by 5 bases and 9 bases, with 13 bases remaining between them. CDR3: CASSPAGFRELFF. The CDR3, as DNA: TGTGCCAGCAGCCCGGCAGGGTTCCGGGAGCTGTTTTTT.

The chain is built from TRBV6-1 and TRBJ2-6; D is ambiguous. The CDR3 sequence is 17 residues long. Trimming stripped 4 bases from V and 0 bases from J, with 13 bases between. The germline CDR1 and CDR2 sequences are MNHNS and SASEGT. CDR3 in amino acids: CASSAPGRSSGANVLTF. As DNA, the CDR3 is TGTGCCAGCAGTGCACCAGGCCGCAGCTCTGGGGCCAACGTCCTGACTTTC.

The rearrangement links TRBV10-3 to TRBJ2-1; the D call may be TRBD1 or TRBD2 (5 bases each). V was cut by 2 bases and J by 6 bases, with 14 bases left in between. Germline V gene data show CDR1 as ENHRY and CDR2 as SYGVKD. The CDR3 consists of 15 residues. CDR3 bases: TGTGCCATCAGTGAGGAGCCTAAGAGGGGCAATGAGCAGTTCTTC. Its protein product is CAISEEPKRGNEQFF.

This chain joins TRBV6-5 and TRBJ2-2; no firm D call. Trimming left V 0 bases short and J 3 bases short, with 11 bases between. CDR1 and CDR2 (germline): MNHEY, SVGAGI. The CDR3 has 16 residues. The CDR3 nucleotides read TGTGCCAGCAGTTACTCGTACGGCTTTCACACCGGGGAGCTGTTTTTT. Translating gives CASSYSYGFHTGELFF.

The chain is built from TRBV5-1 and TRBJ2-3; D call uncertain. V lost 2 bases, J lost 4 bases, and 5 bases lay in between. Germline V lookup: CDR1 SGHRS, CDR2 YFSETQ. CDR3 length: 12 amino acids. For the CDR3, the DNA is TGCGCCAGCAGCTTCCCTTCAGATACGCAGTATTTT. Its translation: CASSFPSDTQYF.

The chain joins TRBV9 to TRBJ2-1; tentatively, D is TRBD2 (6 bases). V was pared by 0 bases and J by 3 bases, with 13 bases between. Germline V gives CDR1 SGDLS, CDR2 YYNGEE. This CDR3 contains 16 residues. The CDR3, as DNA: TGTGCCAGCAGCGTAGGGTGGTCTAGCGACTACAATGAGCAGTTCTTC. As protein: CASSVGWSSDYNEQFF.

The chain employs TRBV19 and TRBJ1-1; D unresolved. V was cut by 5 bases and J by 1 base, with 8 bases left in between. Germline V gives CDR1 LNHDA, CDR2 SQIVND (reference sequence). The CDR3 totals 13 residues. The chain's CDR3 is CASSRQQNTEAFF. CDR3 nucleotide sequence: TGTGCCAGTAGTCGGCAGCAGAACACTGAAGCTTTCTTT.

This clone has more than one count but fewer than ten. The V gene is TRBV19, the J gene TRBJ1-5, with D possibly being TRBD1 (6 bases). CDR3 length: 19 residues. V was clipped by 6 bases and J by 5 bases, with 29 bases between them. Germline CDR1 and CDR2: LNHDA and SQIVND (reference sequence). CDR3 DNA sequence: TGTGCCAGTAGCCCCTCCCCCCGGCAGGGGAGGACAGTCTATCAGCCCCAGCATTTT. Protein sequence: CASSPSPRQGRTVYQPQHF.

The rearrangement uses TRBV6-5 and TRBJ1-1; possible D gene TRBD1, 6 bases. The germline CDR1 and CDR2 sequences are MNHEY and SVGAGI. CDR3 length equals 14 residues. The V end lost 6 bases, the J end lost 0 bases, and 11 bases lay between the germline ends. The CDR3 protein is CASSPDRMNTEAFF. The CDR3 coding sequence is TGTGCCAGCAGCCCGGACAGAATGAACACTGAAGCTTTCTTT.

The chain recombines TRBV11-2 with TRBJ2-1; TRBD2 aligns across 10 bases. CDR3 length: 18 residues. From germline, CDR1 is SGHAT and CDR2 FQNNGV. Germline trimming cut 4 bases from V and 10 bases from J; bases unmatched to any gene: 19. This CDR3 reads CASSSIRQAGGPVKEQFF. The CDR3 bases are TGTGCCAGCAGCTCCATTCGCCAAGCGGGAGGGCCGGTAAAGGAGCAGTTCTTC.

The chain links TRBV7-2 to TRBJ2-7; 15 bases line up with TRBD2. CDR1 and CDR2 from the germline V gene are SGHTA and FQGNSA. The CDR3 sequence is 17 residues long. The V segment lost 4 bases and the J segment 1 base; nucleotides outside the gene matches: 5. The CDR3 region has the DNA TGTGCCAGCAGCTCGGGACTAGCGGGAGGCACATCCTACGAGCAGTACTTC. Amino acid sequence: CASSSGLAGGTSYEQYF.

The chain employs TRBV21-1 and TRBJ2-1; TRBD1, the table's D call, lacks a check against the DNA. TRBV21-1 is a pseudogene locus. CDR3 size: 16 residues. The CDR3 nucleotides are TGTGCCAGCAGCAACGTAAGGGACAGCCCAAACAATGAGCAGTTCTTC. Encoded protein: CASSNVRDSPNNEQFF.